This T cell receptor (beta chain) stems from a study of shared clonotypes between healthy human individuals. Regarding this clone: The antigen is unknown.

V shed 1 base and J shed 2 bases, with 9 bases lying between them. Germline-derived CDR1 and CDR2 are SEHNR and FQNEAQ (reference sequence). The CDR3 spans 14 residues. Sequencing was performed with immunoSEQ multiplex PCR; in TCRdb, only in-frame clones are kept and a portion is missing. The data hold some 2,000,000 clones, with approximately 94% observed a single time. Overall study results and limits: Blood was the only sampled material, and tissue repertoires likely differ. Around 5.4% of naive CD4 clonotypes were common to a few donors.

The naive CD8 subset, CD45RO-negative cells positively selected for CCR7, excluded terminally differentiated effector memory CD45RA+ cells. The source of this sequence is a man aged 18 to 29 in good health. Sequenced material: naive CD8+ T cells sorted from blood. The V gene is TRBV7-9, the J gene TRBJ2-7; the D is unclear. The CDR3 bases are TGTGCCAGCAGCTTAGAGAACCGTCCCTACGAGCAGTACTTC. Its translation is CASSLENRPYEQYF.